The sequence of this T cell receptor (beta chain) was determined in a study of monozygotic twins with inflammatory bowel disease. Study conclusions and caveats: People with IBD had fewer clonotypes in common with others than healthy twins did, especially with disease activity. Some repertoire variability may stem from patients' differing immunosuppressive treatments. Any single strong signal or clonotype tied to IBD lacked support.

Template switching appended UMIs that held a 6-nucleotide sample barcode. TCRdb reprocessed the 5' RACE reads and keeps a single row for each CDR3 protein, giving no DNA. This table lists approximately 150,000 distinct CDR3 sequences. Looked up from germline, CDR1 is SGHKS and CDR2 is YYEKEE (reference sequence). The CDR3 is 16 residues long. With respect to this clonotype: The antigen is unknown.

This TCR came from a human donor with ulcerative colitis or Crohn's disease, or a healthy co-twin of an affected twin (not recorded which). Sequenced: blood. The rearrangement uses TRBV5-5 and TRBJ2-7; lacking DNA, the TRBD1 call made by TCRdb goes unchecked. The CDR3 spells CASSLAIGTGLYEQYF. Looking up the rest from reference TRBV5-5 and TRBJ2-7 gives the full variable domain: DAGVTQSPTHLIKTRGQQVTLRCSPISGHKSVSWYQQVLGQGPQFIFQYYEKEERGRGNFPDRFSARQFPNYSSELNVNALLLGDSALYLCASSLAIGTGLYEQYFGPGTRLTVT.